Detailed here is one TCR beta chain. Its antigen remains unidentified. No clone much larger than this one lies a single base away; base qualities are absent. Using the deep immunoSEQ assay, TCR CDR3 regions were amplified from genomic DNA by multiplex PCR. For each cell subset, the extracted genomic DNA was distributed evenly across all wells of several immunoSEQ 96-well plates, and each plate served as one replicate. For sorted subsets, 200 ng of genomic DNA, equivalent to 25,000 to 35,000 T cell genomes, went into each replicate PCR. The purified libraries were quantified using a Qubit 3.0 fluorometer, sized with a Bioanalyzer 2100, and then quantified again using the KAPA Library Quantification kit. A separate single-read 150-cycle Illumina NextSeq 550 flow cell was used to sequence each immunoSEQ 96-well plate. The original pipeline was this. Because the immunoSEQ output held only junctional sequences and lacked quality scores, the filtering could not match the filtering applied to full-length reads. To assign V/J genes and CDR3, sequences were annotated using PyIR, a Python wrapper for IgBLAST v1.9, with IMGT germline references. Reads were removed for weak V/J assignments (E-value above 1e-6), missing CDR3, stop codons, out-of-frame junctions, or ambiguous translated residues. V3J clonotypes were defined by identical inferred V gene, J gene, and CDR3 amino acid sequence. The percentage overlap between two repertoires was calculated by dividing the number of shared unique clonotypes by the size of the smaller repertoire. Richness of each repertoire was evaluated using RTK rarefaction, the Chao1 estimator, and Recon v2.1 estimates of unobserved clonotypes. Generation probabilities were computed with OLGA for all TCRbeta clonotypes obtained by the gDNA method from several donors. TCRdb took this table from immuneACCESS and kept in-frame rearrangements with V and J called. Such tables lack part of the clones; where checked against another copy, unresolved V genes explain under half of the gap, and the rest is unexplained. That table is the source of V, J and clone size, and D and trimming were worked out from the DNA. This sample holds approximately 400,000 clones; approximately 96% were observed only once. About 0.34% of the sample is taken by the ten largest.

This sample is drawn from a study of shared clonotypes between healthy human individuals (TCRdb year 2020). For the wider study: A couple of women and a few men aged 18 to 49 years were included in the cohort. Blood TCR repertoires of a handful of healthy adults were deeply sequenced to estimate repertoire size and the extent of clonotype sharing between individuals. For each donor, CD4 naive and CD4 memory were each run on three plates, CD8 naive on two plates, and CD8 memory on one plate. Between about 0.8 and 9.5 billion PBMCs per donor were obtained by leukapheresis. Libraries were prepared and TCR repertoires were sequenced by different laboratories using diverse techniques, in order to increase sequencing depth and limit assay-specific biases. General conclusions and limits of the study: Only blood was sampled, and tissue TCR repertoires likely differ from those in blood. The genetic and exposure-history diversity represented was limited by the small number of donors. Incomplete sequencing was indicated by rarefaction of sorted-subset datasets, despite the large sequencing depth. Across a handful of donors, roughly 5.4% of naive CD4, around 3.5% of naive CD8, roughly 2.2% of memory CD4, and 0.3% to 0.45% of memory CD8 clonotypes were shared. Estimated clonotype richness was generally larger for naive than for memory subsets. Higher generation probabilities were observed for clonotypes shared by all four sorted-subset donors than for non-shared clonotypes. Pairwise subsampling led to the expectation that sequencing depth would affect the degree of clonotype sharing among donors.

Healthy HIV-negative adults with no recently reported acute infections or vaccinations were included as donors. All donors were Caucasian adults living in Nashville, Tennessee, USA. CD8 memory samples consisted of magnetically selected CD45RO+ cells combined with CCR7-negative CD45RA+ effector memory (TemRA) cells. Blood was obtained by leukapheresis, after which PBMCs were separated by Ficoll-Histopaque density gradient centrifugation and cryopreserved in liquid nitrogen vapor phase. Analytical flow cytometry was used to check the purity and quantity of each magnetically sorted T cell population. Each sorted fraction had its genomic DNA isolated and then quantified by UV absorbance on a Nanodrop 2000c. Sequencing was performed on memory CD8+ T cells sorted from blood. The cell subset or site label corresponds to: CD45RO+ cells pooled with CCR7-negative TemRA cells. The sequence derives from a man younger than 40 in good health.

The CDR3: CASSPTRDTGELFF. The bases read TGTGCCAGCAGCCCAACTAGGGACACCGGGGAGCTGTTTTTT. The sequence joins TRBV7-2 to TRBJ2-2, and the D gene may be TRBD2, 5 bases matching. From cysteine to phenylalanine, the CDR3 is 14 amino acids long. The retained sequence is limited to the CDR3, 42 bases, with the frame set at the first base. Trimming takes 5 bases from V and 3 bases from J, and the germline ends sit 10 bases apart. From a lookup of the germline V gene, CDR1 and CDR2 are SGHTA and FQGNSA.